This T cell receptor beta chain was sequenced during a study of regulatory T cells in long-lasting Graves disease. Whole-study results and caveats: TCR diversity in persistent Graves' patients was below that of newly diagnosed ones.

Through Arm-PCR of CDR3 regions and iRepertoire HTBI primers, TCR beta libraries were built. TCRdb processed the multiplex PCR reads anew with MiXCR; each CDR3 protein has one entry. The table records 300,000 to 500,000 distinct CDR3 sequences, around 21% of them present only once. The CDR3 spans 14 residues. In germline, CDR1 is LGHNT, CDR2 FRNRAP. The V segment lost 9 bases and the J segment 3 bases; nucleotides outside the gene matches: 9. In this sample, this clonotype turned up a few times. Its antigen is unidentified. Time point reported: persistent/refractory GD, antithyroid drugs over 5 years with positive TRAb. Making the TCR library involved RNA that had been extracted from PBMCs. The patients were drawn from one endocrinology department in Xi'an, China. Into tubes containing EDTA, approximately 9.4 milliliters of peripheral blood were drawn.

This material consisted of peripheral blood mononuclear cells (PBMCs), taken when the disease was refractory, from a patient treated with antithyroid drugs. This chain connects TRBV12-5 to TRBJ2-7; 9 nucleotides agree with TRBD1. This receptor was identified in a female donor with Graves disease. The CDR3 DNA sequence: TGTGCTAGGTCGTCGGACAGGGGATTCTACGAGCAGTACTTC. Its translation: CARSSDRGFYEQYF.